Described below is a single T cell receptor beta chain sequence and its context. Deletions cut 4 bases from V and 1 base from J, with 11 bases between. CDR3 length: 15 residues. CDR1 is MNHEY, CDR2 SVGAGI, per germline. Per the original data handling: Amplification with reference gene primers provided the estimates of nucleated cell counts. Libraries were prepared by immunoSEQ multiplex PCR; TCRdb keeps only in-frame clonotypes and omits some of them. V and J calls and clone size follow that table, whereas D and trimming were derived from the DNA. This repertoire shows 220,000 or so clones, 80% to 95% found once; its top ten account for around 0.85%. Followed longitudinally, the Seattle patients had been enrolled during active infection. The sample belongs to a study of blood T cell repertoires in COVID-19. As for the study in general: Spain, Italy and the United States supplied samples that represented acute and convalescent COVID-19. Sources were T cells, B-cell-depleted T cells, or PBMCs; the material itself was cDNA or gDNA.

The V and J genes are TRBV6-5 and TRBJ2-1; TRBD2 might be the D (5 bases). Sample: peripheral blood. This sequence originates from a man between 60 and 75 years old with COVID-19, enrolled during active disease. CDR3 loop: CASSSAGGSYNEQFF. In DNA form, the CDR3 reads TGTGCCAGCAGTTCCGCGGGTGGGTCCTACAATGAGCAGTTCTTC.